This T cell receptor beta chain stems from a study of control samples from healthy donors and cancer patients (dated by TCRdb to 2020 to 2021). The method was the immunoSEQ multiplex PCR assay. This is the immuneACCESS table as TCRdb keeps it, with only in-frame sequences that have V and J called. A part of the clones is gone; compared with another copy, unresolved V genes explain less than half, and the rest is unexplained. Within this sample are just over 9,000 clones, with 90% to 95% of them counted one time only. The ten largest clones represent 15% to 20% of the sample. Note on this clone: Its target antigen remains unknown. Base qualities are not provided; no much larger clone lies one nucleotide away.

The germline V gene (reference sequence) sets CDR1 to SEHNR and CDR2 to FQNEAQ. Between the V and J ends, shortened by 4 bases and 2 bases respectively, the junction contains 17 bases. The CDR3 has 16 amino acids, counting the end cysteine and phenylalanine. The CDR3 DNA has 48 bases and is translated from base 1. Material for sequencing was PBMCs. The clonotype originates from a man aged 60-69 years with colorectal cancer. Recombination joined TRBV7-9 with TRBJ1-1; the D gene cannot be resolved reliably. The base sequence is TGTGCCAGCAGCTCCCCTTTCGTCGACCAAAACACTGAAGCTTTCTTT. It specifies CASSSPFVDQNTEAFF.